The TCR beta chain described here comes from a study of T cell responses to AZD1222 COVID-19 vaccine. A remark on this clone: Its matching antigen is unknown.

Overall study results and limits: Most donors were white British, females outnumbered males, and clonal diversity was possibly underestimated. Along spike, vaccine-associated CD4 TCRs were found throughout, with dominance at 160-218 and 743-854. None of the repertoires were sampled until the peak T cell response had passed. Among spike-specific TCRs, nearly half reportedly target unmutated variant regions.

The CDR3 runs 15 residues. The germline V gene encodes CDR1 PRHDT and CDR2 FYEKMQ (reference sequence). Trimming removed 5 bases from V and 4 bases from J; junction bases left unmatched: 7. TCRdb keeps only in-frame clones here, not all; method: immunoSEQ multiplex PCR. The profile shows around 100,000 clones, about 80% of them singletons. This chain joins TRBV13 and TRBJ1-3; 8 bases map to TRBD1. The sequence was obtained from an adult in good health. The material was peripheral blood, obtained on day 0 of AZD1222 vaccination. The CDR3 sequence is CASSGQGSSGNTIYF. DNA of the CDR3: TGTGCCAGCAGCGGACAGGGATCAAGCGGAAACACCATATATTTT.